Shown below are 16 T cell receptor beta chains from a single sample sequenced in a study of T cells in Graves' hyperthyroidism and ophthalmopathy. TCR beta CDR3 sequences were amplified from RNA transcripts. The HTBI set primed first-round TCR CDR3 RT-PCR. Using its own MiXCR run on the multiplex PCR reads, TCRdb lists one record per CDR3 protein. The sample comprises under 350,000 distinct CDR3 sequences, under 25% of which are singletons, and 50% rests with the top ten. The material sequenced was blood. The source is a woman aged 45-60 years with Graves' hyperthyroidism.

This clonotype was detected ten times or more. V gene TRBV10-1 combines with J gene TRBJ2-1; 8 bases fit TRBD2. The V gene's germline CDR1 is WNHNN and CDR2 SYGVQD (reference sequence). The J segment lost 8 bases and the V segment lost 0 bases, leaving 6 bases of the junction unmatched. This CDR3 is built from 15 residues. CDR3 in amino acids: CASSESVSGNDEQFF. In DNA, the CDR3 is TGCGCCAGCAGTGAGTCAGTTAGCGGGAACGATGAGCAGTTCTTC.

The table lists this clonotype with many counts. This chain joins TRBV24-1 and TRBJ2-3, with D unclear. V was clipped by 5 bases and J by 1 base, with 9 bases between them. Germline V gene data show CDR1 as KGHDR and CDR2 as SFDVKD. The CDR3 has 14 residues. CDR3 region: CATSASARTDTQYF. The CDR3, as DNA: TGTGCCACCAGTGCCTCGGCTCGCACAGATACGCAGTATTTT.

This clonotype has just a few counts. The rearrangement links TRBV11-3 to TRBJ2-3, with 8 nucleotides matching TRBD1. Looked up from germline, CDR1 is SGHNT and CDR2 is YENEEA. The CDR3 sequence is 18 residues long. V gave up 6 bases and J gave up 9 bases; unmatched junction bases: 23. CDR3 coding DNA: TGTGCCAGCAGTCCAGGGGGCCTCGGGACAGATAGAAAAGGCACGCAGTATTTT. Translated, it gives CASSPGGLGTDRKGTQYF. Looking up the rest from reference TRBV11-3 and TRBJ2-3 gives the full variable domain: EAGVVQSPRYKIIEKKQPVAFWCNPISGHNTLYWYLQNLGQGPELLIRYENEEAVDDSQLPKDRFSAERLKGVDSTLKIQPAELGDSAVYLCASSPGGLGTDRKGTQYFGPGTRLTVL.

In its sample, this clonotype was seen many times. The genes are TRBV6-1 and TRBJ2-2; no definite D call. This CDR3 has 14 residues. Germline lookup yields CDR1 MNHNS and CDR2 SASEGT. V gave up 5 bases and J gave up 1 base, with 8 bases separating them. The chain's CDR3 is CASSSGRNTGELFF. The CDR3 DNA is TGTGCCAGCAGTTCGGGCAGGAACACCGGGGAGCTGTTTTTT.

This clonotype was counted a few times. In DNA form, the CDR3 reads TGTGCCAGCAAATTCCGGGACAGGGCCCACGAGCAGTACTTC. Encoded protein: CASKFRDRAHEQYF. The rearrangement uses TRBV28 and TRBJ2-7; 9 bases are a match to TRBD1. This CDR3 contains 14 residues. Germline CDR1 and CDR2: MDHEN and SYDVKM. With 7 bases clipped from V and 5 bases from J, the junction kept 9 bases outside the gene matches.

This clonotype appeared many times. V is TRBV30 and J is TRBJ2-5; the D gene could be TRBD1 or TRBD2 (5 bases each). Deletions cut 2 bases from V and 9 bases from J, with 19 bases between. The CDR3 totals 14 residues. CDR1 is GTSNPN and CDR2 is SVGIG in the germline V gene (reference sequence). DNA for the CDR3: TGTGCCTGGAGTTTAATAACCGGGACGGCGGCCCAGTACTTC. The encoded protein is CAWSLITGTAAQYF.

This clonotype was observed a handful of times. Here the CDR3 reads CASSHMTGTSSYNEQFF. The CDR3 nucleotides are TGTGCCAGCAGCCATATGACAGGGACTAGCTCCTACAATGAGCAGTTCTTC. The V gene is TRBV14, the J gene TRBJ2-1; the D gene is possibly TRBD2 (8 bases). Trimming took 3 bases from V and 0 from J, leaving 15 bases between them. The CDR3 has 17 amino acids. Looked up from germline, CDR1 is SGHDN and CDR2 is FVKESK.

This clonotype was observed at least ten times. This chain joins TRBV27 and TRBJ2-1; 7 bases fit TRBD2. The V and J ends lost 7 bases and 4 bases, in that order; junction bases with no gene match: 25. Germline V CDR1 and CDR2: MNHEY, SMNVEV (reference sequence). The CDR3 spans 20 residues. The CDR3, as DNA: TGTGCCAGCACAACCATCGAGTCGCTAGCGGCCGTGGGTTTTTACAATGAGCAGTTCTTC. This translates into CASTTIESLAAVGFYNEQFF.

The chain recombines TRBV29-1 with TRBJ2-5, with TRBD1 matching 9 bases. Unmatched junction bases numbered 9, after V lost 7 bases and J lost 6 bases. The germline gives CDR1 SQVTM, CDR2 ANQGSEA. CDR3 length equals 13 residues. The CDR3 region is CSALDRGPKTQYF. CDR3 DNA: TGCAGCGCTTTGGACAGGGGCCCGAAGACCCAGTACTTC.

This clonotype was counted ten times or more. The chain employs TRBV20-1 and TRBJ1-1; 10 nucleotides agree with TRBD1. The ends lost 7 bases at V and 2 bases at J; junction bases unmatched: 7. The CDR3 length is 14 residues. Germline CDR1 DFQATT, CDR2 SNEGSKA (reference sequence). This chain's CDR3 is CSVPGQGRNTEAFF. CDR3 nucleotide sequence: TGCAGTGTTCCGGGACAGGGGAGAAACACTGAAGCTTTCTTT.

This clonotype was counted ten times or more. The V call is TRBV30, the J call TRBJ1-1; no definite D call. This CDR3 spans 15 amino acids. Per germline, CDR1 GTSNPN and CDR2 SVGIG (reference sequence). With 2 bases removed from V and 3 bases from J, the gap between germline ends came to 16 bases. The CDR3 DNA reads TGTGCCTGGAGTACCGGGCGCCGATTTTACACTGAAGCTTTCTTT. This codes for CAWSTGRRFYTEAFF.

This clonotype was counted at least ten times. V gene TRBV9 combines with J gene TRBJ2-3, with 8 nucleotides matching TRBD2. After removal of 0 bases from V and 2 bases from J, the junction contained 14 bases not matched to a gene. Germline-derived CDR1 and CDR2 are SGDLS and YYNGEE. The CDR3 length is 19 residues. The DNA for the CDR3 is TGTGCCAGCAGCGTAGCAATAGCCAGCGGGGGCCCTACCACAGATACGCAGTATTTT. This sequence encodes CASSVAIASGGPTTDTQYF.

This clonotype was detected many times. The chain is built from TRBV5-1 and TRBJ2-7, with D perhaps TRBD1 (5 bases). CDR1 is SGHRS, CDR2 YFSETQ, per germline. V lost 1 base, J lost 6 bases, and 17 bases lay in between. The CDR3 consists of 15 residues. The CDR3 sequence: CASSLSGRAPSEQYF. CDR3 sequence (DNA): TGCGCCAGCAGCTTGTCAGGCAGGGCCCCTTCCGAGCAGTACTTC.

This clonotype came up many times. J is TRBJ1-5 and V is TRBV20-1; D is uncertain. This CDR3 has 13 residues. The V gene's germline CDR1 is DFQATT and CDR2 SNEGSKA (reference sequence). V was pared by 7 bases and J by 1 base, with 11 bases between. CDR3 in DNA: TGCAGTGGAGGTGGGATGAGCAATCAGCCCCAGCATTTT. Protein product: CSGGGMSNQPQHF.

This clonotype was recorded at least ten times. J is TRBJ2-5 and V is TRBV10-3, with TRBD2 matching over 13 bases. The CDR3 is 16 amino acids. Germline V CDR1 and CDR2: ENHRY, SYGVKD. V was clipped by 3 bases and J by 5 bases; unmatched bases: 6. CDR3 sequence reads: CAISELAGGLAETQYF. The DNA of the CDR3 is TGTGCCATCAGTGAACTAGCGGGGGGGCTTGCGGAGACCCAGTACTTC.

This clonotype turned up a few times. The chain is built from TRBV10-3 and TRBJ2-1; TRBD2 matches 8 bases. The CDR3 extends over 13 amino acids. Trimming took 7 bases from V and 8 from J; bases not matched to a gene: 7. Germline assignment: CDR1 ENHRY and CDR2 SYGVKD. DNA for the CDR3: TGTGCCATCACTCAGCGGGAGTTCGATGAGCAGTTCTTC. Protein sequence: CAITQREFDEQFF.